This T cell receptor beta chain was documented in a study of blood T cell repertoires in COVID-19. Sequencing was performed with immunoSEQ multiplex PCR; in TCRdb, only in-frame clones are kept and a portion is missing. The sample holds about 400,000 clones, roughly 87% seen once. This clone was observed a few times. Participant age was roughly 18 to 90 years, and participants resided in fewer than 25 US areas. This TCR was recovered from a woman in her thirties who had recovered from COVID-19. Sequenced material: PBMCs or T cells enriched from blood (not recorded which).

CDR3 sequence reads: CASSPRGRGLLFGGTDTQYF. The CDR3 DNA sequence: TGTGCCAGCAGTCCCCGAGGTCGGGGACTACTCTTCGGGGGCACAGATACGCAGTATTTT. The V call is TRBV27, the J call TRBJ2-3; TRBD2 aligns across 7 bases. Germline V gene sequence: CDR1 MNHEY, CDR2 SMNVEV (reference sequence). The CDR3 runs 20 residues. V trimming: 5 bases; J trimming: 1 base; junction bases outside the gene matches: 21.